A single sample is the source of the 9 T cell receptor beta chains below, sequenced in a study of blood T cell repertoires in COVID-19. Method: immunoSEQ multiplex PCR; TCRdb's copy keeps in-frame clones and lacks some. This sample has around 230,000 clones, with about 83% found just once. Sequences were obtained from peripheral blood. These receptors came from a woman aged 40 to 49 with active or convalescent COVID-19.

The chain combines TRBV11-3 with TRBJ2-1; 8 bases agree with TRBD1. The germline CDR1 and CDR2 sequences are SGHNT and YENEEA. The V gene end was trimmed by 0 bases and the J gene end by 8 bases; junction bases not matched to a gene: 6. This CDR3 spans 15 amino acids. For the CDR3, the DNA is TGTGCCAGCAGCTTAGAGGGGACAGGCAAGGATGAGCAGTTCTTC. Its translation is CASSLEGTGKDEQFF.

The V call is TRBV28, the J call TRBJ1-4, with TRBD1 identical over 8 bases. The CDR3 covers 14 residues. With 3 bases clipped from V and 8 bases from J, the junction kept 5 bases outside the gene matches. Germline assignment: CDR1 MDHEN and CDR2 SYDVKM. The CDR3 bases are TGTGCCAGCAGTTTTGTGACAGGGGTGGAAAAACTGTTTTTT. Translated: CASSFVTGVEKLFF.

The chain joins TRBV10-2 to TRBJ1-2, with D possibly being TRBD1 (5 bases). From germline, CDR1 is WSHSY and CDR2 SAAADI. CDR3 length: 15 amino acids. Between the trimmed V and J ends, which lost 7 bases and 0 bases, there was a span of 15 bases. CDR3 in amino acids: CASTDRGRSNYGYTF. The CDR3 DNA sequence: TGCGCCAGCACCGACCGGGGGAGATCTAACTATGGCTACACCTTC.

The chain couples TRBV7-9 to TRBJ2-1; a possible D gene is TRBD2 (5 bases). The CDR3 contains 18 residues. The germline gives CDR1 SEHNR, CDR2 FQNEAQ (reference sequence). V dropped 5 bases and J dropped 0 bases, with 20 bases sitting between them. The CDR3 DNA reads as TGTGCCAGCAGCCCTCGGGAAAGGGTGGGGAGCTCCTACAATGAGCAGTTCTTC. Protein sequence: CASSPRERVGSSYNEQFF.

V is TRBV6-1 and J is TRBJ2-5; 12 bases match TRBD2. Trimming removed 4 bases from V and 5 bases from J; junction bases left unmatched: 8. Germline CDR1 reads MNHNS; CDR2 reads SASEGT. The CDR3 runs 16 residues. This CDR3 is CASSVSGTSGYETQYF. CDR3 DNA: TGTGCCAGCAGTGTATCCGGGACTAGCGGGTATGAGACCCAGTACTTC.

CDR3 protein: CASRDTLAAQETQYF. The CDR3 DNA reads TGTGCCAGCAGGGACACTCTAGCGGCCCAAGAGACCCAGTACTTC. V and J are TRBV6-5 and TRBJ2-5; 7 positions agree with TRBD2. This CDR3 has 15 residues. CDR1 is MNHEY and CDR2 is SVGAGI in the germline V gene. V lost 6 bases to trimming and J lost 1 base; unmatched junction nucleotides: 8.

CDR3 sequence: CASSFHAAVEKNYYGYTF. The CDR3 DNA follows: TGCGCCAGCAGCTTTCACGCGGCCGTTGAAAAAAATTACTATGGCTACACCTTC. The rearrangement joins TRBV5-1 to TRBJ1-2; D remains unclear. This CDR3 region has 18 residues. V was cut by 2 bases and J by 3 bases, with 23 bases left in between. Per germline, CDR1 SGHRS and CDR2 YFSETQ. The full variable domain, in which reference TRBV5-1 and TRBJ1-2 provide the parts outside the CDR3, is KAGVTQTPRYLIKTRGQQVTLSCSPISGHRSVSWYQQTPGQGLQFLFEYFSETQRNKGNFPGRFSGRQFSNSRSEMNVSTLELGDSALYLCASSFHAAVEKNYYGYTFGSGTRLTVV.

The chain recombines TRBV6-5 with TRBJ1-1, with no clear D. Trimming removed 6 bases at V and 2 bases at J, with 7 bases between. This CDR3 is 12 amino acids long. The V gene's germline CDR1 is MNHEY and CDR2 SVGAGI. In DNA, the CDR3 is TGTGCCAGCAGCCCGTTCAACACTGAAGCTTTCTTT. This encodes CASSPFNTEAFF.

The chain combines TRBV28 with TRBJ2-5; TRBD1 is a possible D gene (6 bases). The germline gives CDR1 MDHEN, CDR2 SYDVKM. The CDR3 consists of 16 residues. With 5 bases removed from V and 4 bases from J, the gap between germline ends came to 20 bases. This chain's CDR3 is CASSPLTGHRAETQYF. CDR3 nucleotide sequence: TGTGCCAGCAGTCCTCTTACGGGCCACAGGGCAGAGACCCAGTACTTC.